Listed below are T cell receptor beta chains from one sample, sequenced in a study of shared clonotypes between healthy human individuals. Some clones are missing from TCRdb's copy, which holds only in-frame ones; the method was immunoSEQ multiplex PCR. The repertoire holds about 960,000 clones, less than 85% seen once, with nearly 1.5% in the top ten. Material: memory CD4+ T cells sorted from blood. These receptors were obtained from a man younger than 30 in good health. Each CDR3 is given with its conserved first and last residue. The D gene is left open where the match is weak. Only part of the rows carry a size: once, few, many, or a class if the clone is expanded.

-	TRBV7-2	TRBD2	TRBJ2-7	TGTGCCAGCAGCCGTCTAGCGGGGTCCCACGAGCAGTACTTC	CASSRLAGSHEQYF
-	TRBV18	-	TRBJ2-3	TGTGCCAGCTCACGCTTCAGCACAGATACGCAGTATTTT	CASSRFSTDTQYF
-	TRBV5-8	TRBD2	TRBJ2-5	TGTGCCAGCAGCACACGAGCGGGACTAGCGGGGGGACAGACCCAGTACTTC	CASSTRAGLAGGQTQYF
-	TRBV10-3	-	TRBJ2-2	TGTGCCATCAGTGAGTCGAATCGGGAGCACGGGGAGCTGTTTTTT	CAISESNREHGELFF
-	TRBV4-1	-	TRBJ2-3	TGCGCCAGCAGCCAAGATCCCCGGGTTCCGACAGATACGCAGTATTTT	CASSQDPRVPTDTQYF
-	TRBV11-2	TRBD2	TRBJ2-7	TGTGCCAGCAGCGTGGGACTAGCGGACGAGCAGTACTTC	CASSVGLADEQYF
-	TRBV25-1	TRBD2	TRBJ2-1	TGTGCCAGCACCGGACTAGCGGGAGGACTTTACAATGAGCAGTTCTTC	CASTGLAGGLYNEQFF
few	TRBV19	TRBD1	TRBJ2-5	TGTGCCAGTGGGGACAGGGCGGGGGAGACCCAGTACTTC	CASGDRAGETQYF
-	TRBV5-5	TRBD1	TRBJ2-7	TGTGCCAGCAGCTTGGGACAGGGGAAGGGGTACGAGCAGTACTTC	CASSLGQGKGYEQYF
-	TRBV19	-	TRBJ1-1	TGTGCCAGTAGTGTCCCAGGGAAGACTGAAGCTTTCTTT	CASSVPGKTEAFF
-	TRBV4-2	-	TRBJ1-6	TGTGCCAGCAGCCAAGATCCTTGGGGGGGCGTTTCCTATAATTCACCCCTCCACTTT	CASSQDPWGGVSYNSPLHF
-	TRBV9	-	TRBJ1-6	TGTGCCAGCAGCGTGACGGACACATATTCACCCCTCCACTTT	CASSVTDTYSPLHF
-	TRBV7-9	-	TRBJ1-1	TGTGCCAGCAGCCCCAGGAGAGCGGACACTGAAGCTTTCTTT	CASSPRRADTEAFF
many	TRBV6-6	-	TRBJ1-5	TGTGCCAGCAGCCATACAGGGATGGTCAATCAGCCCCAGCATTTT	CASSHTGMVNQPQHF
-	TRBV28	-	TRBJ1-2	TGTGCCAGCAGTTCGGACACTGGCTACACCTTC	CASSSDTGYTF
once	TRBV7-9	-	TRBJ1-6	TGTGCCAGCAGCTACTCGGGACAAGGGAATTCACCCCTCCACTTT	CASSYSGQGNSPLHF
-	TRBV6-1	-	TRBJ2-2	TGTGCCAGCATGGCAGGGTGGAACACCGGGGAGCTGTTTTTT	CASMAGWNTGELFF
-	TRBV5-4	-	TRBJ1-2	TGTGCCAGCAGCTTGGGCCAGGCAAAAGCTAACTATGGCTACACCTTC	CASSLGQAKANYGYTF
-	TRBV29-1	-	TRBJ1-5	TGCAGCGCTGTGGCTCCGGGGATGGATCAGCCCCAGCATTTT	CSAVAPGMDQPQHF
many	TRBV27	-	TRBJ2-5	TGTGCCAGCAGTTTCCCGGGGGAGACCCAGTACTTC	CASSFPGETQYF
-	TRBV7-8	-	TRBJ1-5	TGTGCCAGCAGCCCGAGGCCGACAGGTATCGGCAATCAGCCCCAGCATTTT	CASSPRPTGIGNQPQHF
-	TRBV27	TRBD2	TRBJ2-5	TGTGCCAGCAGTTTCGTAGCGGGGGGGCCCCAGTACTTC	CASSFVAGGPQYF
-	TRBV28	-	TRBJ2-7	TGTGCCAGCAGTTTCCACAGCCTGGGGGAGCAGTACTTC	CASSFHSLGEQYF
-	TRBV7-9	-	TRBJ2-2	TGTGCCAGCAGCTTAAGGGCTAATCCAGGCGGGGAGCTGTTTTTT	CASSLRANPGGELFF
-	TRBV28	-	TRBJ1-2	TGTGCCAGCAGACCTGGACGGAACCAATACTATGGCTACACCTTC	CASRPGRNQYYGYTF
-	TRBV27	-	TRBJ1-5	TGTGCCAGCAGTTTTAGGGGTCAGCCCCAGCATTTT	CASSFRGQPQHF
-	TRBV9	TRBD2	TRBJ2-2	TGTGCCAGCAGTCGGACTAGCGGGACCACCGGGGAGCTGTTTTTT	CASSRTSGTTGELFF
-	TRBV5-1	TRBD2	TRBJ2-2	TGCGCCAGCAGCTTGCCCCGACTAGCGGGAGAACTTGGGGAGCTGTTTTTT	CASSLPRLAGELGELFF
-	TRBV5-1	-	TRBJ1-3	TGCGCCAGCAGCTCCCAAGGTGGAAACACCATATATTTT	CASSSQGGNTIYF
once	TRBV18	-	TRBJ1-4	TGTGCCAGCTCACCACCAGGGGATGAAAAACTGTTTTTT	CASSPPGDEKLFF
-	TRBV6-6	TRBD1	TRBJ2-7	TGTGCCAGCAGTTACTCAGGACAGGGGGGCTACGAGCAGTACTTC	CASSYSGQGGYEQYF
many	TRBV10-3	TRBD1	TRBJ2-1	TGTGCCATCAGCCGGGGGCCCTCAGGGGGCTCCAATGAGCAGTTCTTC	CAISRGPSGGSNEQFF
-	TRBV6-6	TRBD2	TRBJ2-2	TGTGCCAGCAGCGGCGGGGGGAACACCGGGGAGCTGTTTTTT	CASSGGGNTGELFF
-	TRBV7-6	TRBD1	TRBJ1-4	TGTGCCAGCAGCTTGGGGACAGTTGCAACTAATGAAAAACTGTTTTTT	CASSLGTVATNEKLFF
-	TRBV5-5	-	TRBJ2-2	TGTGCCAGCAGCTTCCTATGGGATCGTAACACCGGGGAGCTGTTTTTT	CASSFLWDRNTGELFF
once	TRBV28	-	TRBJ1-5	TGTGCCAGCAGTTTATTACAGGTCAATCAGCCCCAGCATTTT	CASSLLQVNQPQHF
-	TRBV7-2	-	TRBJ2-5	TGTGCCAGCAGCCTCGGGTCTCGGGAGACCCAGTACTTC	CASSLGSRETQYF
few	TRBV11-2	-	TRBJ1-2	TGTGCCAGCAGCTTACGGGCCCTCTATGGCTACACCTTC	CASSLRALYGYTF
-	TRBV11-2	-	TRBJ1-1	TGTGCCAGCAGCCCCCCGGGGAACACTGAAGCTTTCTTT	CASSPPGNTEAFF
-	TRBV6-1	-	TRBJ2-1	TGTGCCAGCAGTGAAGCGATAAGCAGACTTCGGCTAGAGGGCAATGAGCAGTTCTTC	CASSEAISRLRLEGNEQFF
many	TRBV6-5	-	TRBJ1-1	TGTGCCAGCAGTTACCCCGGGACACCGCGGGCTTTCTTT	CASSYPGTPRAFF
-	TRBV6-5	TRBD2	TRBJ2-1	TGTGCCAGCAGTTACTCGCCAAGCGGGGGGGACAATGAGCAGTTCTTC	CASSYSPSGGDNEQFF
few	TRBV2	-	TRBJ1-5	TGTGCCAGCAGCCCGATAGCAGGGTCGACTCAGCCCCAGCATTTT	CASSPIAGSTQPQHF
-	TRBV18	-	TRBJ1-6	TGTGCCAGCTCACCACCGAAAGGGAGTAGTTCACCCCTCCACTTT	CASSPPKGSSSPLHF